The source of this TCR beta chain is a study of type 1 regulatory T cells. For the study at large: T-allo10 is a Tr1-enriched, alloantigen-specific CD4 T cell product made in vitro. Study-wide results and limits: Compared with non-type 1 regulatory T cells, type 1 regulatory T cells showed a more restricted TCR repertoire.

Each CDR3 protein is one row after TCRdb ran MiXCR on the reads. This table holds tens of thousands of distinct CDR3 sequences, under 25% found once. On this clonotype: The antigen is unknown.

Germline V gene lookup returns CDR1 ENHRY and CDR2 SYGVKD. The V gene end was trimmed by 6 bases and the J gene end by 5 bases; junction bases not matched to a gene: 3. The CDR3 is made up of 13 amino acids. The rearrangement links TRBV10-3 to TRBJ1-5; TRBD1 agrees at 8 bases. The receptor's source is a human donor in good health. The sequenced material came from cultured type 1 regulatory T (Tr1) cells, either the whole culture or a sorted fraction (not recorded which). The CDR3, as DNA: TGTGCCATCAGGCCGACAGGGGATCAGCCCCAGCATTTT. Translation: CAIRPTGDQPQHF.